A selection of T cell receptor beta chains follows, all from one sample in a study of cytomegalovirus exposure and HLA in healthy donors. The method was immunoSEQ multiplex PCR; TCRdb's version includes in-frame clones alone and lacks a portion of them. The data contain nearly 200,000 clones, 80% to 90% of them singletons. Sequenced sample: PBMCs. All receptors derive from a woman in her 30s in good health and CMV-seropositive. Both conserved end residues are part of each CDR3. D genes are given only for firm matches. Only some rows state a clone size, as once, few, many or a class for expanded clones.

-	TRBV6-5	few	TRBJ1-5	TGTGCCAGCAGTTACTCTCCGTCGGCAGGGGATCAGCCCCAGCATTTT	CASSYSPSAGDQPQHF
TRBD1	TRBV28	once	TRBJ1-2	TGTGCCAGCAGGGGGACAGGCTATGGCTACACCTTC	CASRGTGYGYTF
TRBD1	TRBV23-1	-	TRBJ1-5	TGCGCCAGCAGCCTGGGACAGAATTACTATTACCCTCGGCAACATAGCAATCAGCCCCAGCATTTT	CASSLGQNYYYPRQHSNQPQHF
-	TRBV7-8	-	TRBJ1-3	TGTGCCAGCAGCTTAAGAAAGAACAGGCGGTTTCGTTCGGGAAACACCATATATTTT	CASSLRKNRRFRSGNTIYF
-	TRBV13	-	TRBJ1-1	TGTGCCAGCAGCTTATCCCTACGGGAGAACACTGAAGCTTTCTTT	CASSLSLRENTEAFF
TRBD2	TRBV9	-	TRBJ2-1	TGTGCCAGCGAGGACCCTAGCGGGAGCGATGAGCAGTTCTTC	CASEDPSGSDEQFF
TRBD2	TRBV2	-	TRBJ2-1	TGTGCCAGCAGACTACTAGCGGACGCCGGGGAGCAGTTCTTC	CASRLLADAGEQFF
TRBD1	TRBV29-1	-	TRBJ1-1	TGCAGCGTTGAAGGTCGAATACGGACAGGGTCTGAAGCTTTCTTT	CSVEGRIRTGSEAFF
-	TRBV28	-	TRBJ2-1	TGTGCCAGCAGTTTACAAGGACTAAAGGGGAATGAGCAGTTCTTC	CASSLQGLKGNEQFF
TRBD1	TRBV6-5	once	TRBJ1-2	TGTGCCAGCAGTTGGGCAGGGGGCGCTGGCTACACCTTC	CASSWAGGAGYTF
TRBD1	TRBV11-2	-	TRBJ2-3	TGTGCCAGCAGCTCCTTTGGACAGGGGAGCACAGATACGCAGTATTTT	CASSSFGQGSTDTQYF
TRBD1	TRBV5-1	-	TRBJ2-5	TGCGCCAGCAGCTTTTCGACAGGGAGCCAAGAGACCCAGTACTTC	CASSFSTGSQETQYF
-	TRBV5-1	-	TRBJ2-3	TGCGCCAGCAGCTCCCTTCCCACAGATACGCAGTATTTT	CASSSLPTDTQYF
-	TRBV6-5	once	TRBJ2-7	TGTGCCAGCAGCCGGGACTCAAGCTCCTACGAGCAGTACTTC	CASSRDSSSYEQYF
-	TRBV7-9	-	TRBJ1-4	TGTGCCAGCAGCCGAAAAACCCTAATCGGGGAAAAACTGTTTTTT	CASSRKTLIGEKLFF
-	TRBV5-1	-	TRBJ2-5	TGCGCCAGCAGCCCAGGGCAAGAGACCCAGTACTTC	CASSPGQETQYF
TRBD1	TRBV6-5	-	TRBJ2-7	TGTGCCAGCATTGACAGGGTTTCCTACGAGCAGTACTTC	CASIDRVSYEQYF
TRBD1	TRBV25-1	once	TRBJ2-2	TGTGCCAGCAGTGACTCCGGACAGGGGGCGGTCGGGGAGCTGTTTTTT	CASSDSGQGAVGELFF
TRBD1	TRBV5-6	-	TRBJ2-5	TGTGCCAGCAGCTCCCTGACAGGGGAAGGGGAGACCCAGTACTTC	CASSSLTGEGETQYF
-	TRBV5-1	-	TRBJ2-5	TGCGCCAGCAGCCCGGGAAACTCCCCGGAGACCCAGTACTTC	CASSPGNSPETQYF
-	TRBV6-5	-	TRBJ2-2	TGTGCCAGCAGTTACTCGAACAGGAACACCGGGGAGCTGTTTTTT	CASSYSNRNTGELFF
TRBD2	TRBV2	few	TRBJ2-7	TGTGCCAGCAGTCGGTCCCAAGCGGGAGTGGGTGAGCAGTACTTC	CASSRSQAGVGEQYF
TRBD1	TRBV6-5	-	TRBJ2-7	TGTGCCAGCAGTCGGGACAGGGACGAGCAGTACTTC	CASSRDRDEQYF
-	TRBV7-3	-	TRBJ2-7	TGTGCCAGCAGCGCAAGTAGCGCAACCTACGAGCAGTACTTC	CASSASSATYEQYF
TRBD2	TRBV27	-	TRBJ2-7	TGTGCCAGCAGTTTTTGGGCGGGAGGTCGCGAGCAGTACTTC	CASSFWAGGREQYF
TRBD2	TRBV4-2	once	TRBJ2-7	TGTGCCAGCAGCCAAGGAGCGGGAGACTACGAGCAGTACTTC	CASSQGAGDYEQYF